This T cell receptor beta chain comes out of a study of cytomegalovirus exposure and HLA in healthy donors. Study conclusions and caveats: The investigators catalogued 164 TCR beta chains as cytomegalovirus-associated. Among CMV-associated TCR beta chains, most appeared HLA-restricted in a later analysis. In a later analysis, parvovirus B19, influenza, CMV and Epstein-Barr virus appeared linked to several top co-occurrence clusters. Rarity held for most TCR sequences, but there were some public TCRs that occurred in many donors.

The V gene end was trimmed by 0 bases and the J gene end by 3 bases; junction bases not matched to a gene: 2. The CDR3 runs 16 residues. CDR1 is LGHNA, CDR2 YNFKEQ, per germline. For this clone: Its cognate antigen is unknown.

60 Vbeta and 13 Jbeta primers were used in PCR. Libraries were prepared by immunoSEQ multiplex PCR; TCRdb keeps only in-frame clonotypes and omits some of them. The table includes fewer than 250,000 clones, about 82% detected once. The sample taken for sequencing was PBMCs. V is TRBV4-2 and J is TRBJ2-1, with 10 bases identical to TRBD2. This TCR derives from a man between 25 and 39 years old in good health and CMV-seronegative. In DNA form, the CDR3 reads TGTGCCAGCAGCCAAGAGCCTAGCGGGGGCTACAATGAGCAGTTCTTC. Protein product: CASSQEPSGGYNEQFF.